The next 13 T cell receptor beta chains were all read from a single sample in a study of blood T cell repertoires in COVID-19. Sequenced by immunoSEQ multiplex PCR; TCRdb stores in-frame clones only, minus some. The sample records approximately 190,000 clones, 82% being singletons. The material sequenced was PBMCs or T cells enriched from blood (not recorded which). The receptor set was obtained from a woman aged 55-70 years with acute COVID-19.

V gene TRBV7-8 combines with J gene TRBJ1-2; D is unclear. Deletions cut 5 bases from V and 8 bases from J, with 12 bases between. The length of the CDR3 is 12 residues. Germline V gene sequence: CDR1 SGHVS, CDR2 FQNEAQ. CDR3 coding DNA: TGTGCCAGCAGCCCCACGGGTAGCGGCTACACCTTC. This gives the protein CASSPTGSGYTF.

The chain joins TRBV5-4 to TRBJ2-5; weak D call: TRBD2 (6 bases). V was shortened by 4 bases and J by 7 bases, with 14 bases between the two germline ends. CDR3 length: 13 amino acids. Per the germline V gene, CDR1 is SGHNT and CDR2 is YYREEE (reference sequence). This chain's CDR3 is CASSPWEAGTQYF. As DNA, the CDR3 is TGTGCCAGCAGCCCTTGGGAGGCTGGGACCCAGTACTTC.

The V and J genes are TRBV6-2 or TRBV6-3 and TRBJ2-1; 9 bases match TRBD1. Trimming at V came to 4 bases and at J to 6 bases, leaving 13 bases not matched to a gene. CDR3 size: 17 residues. The V gene's germline CDR1 is MNHEY and CDR2 SVGEGT. The CDR3 DNA reads as TGTGCCAGCAGTTCCGAATTCACAGGGGGCGCGGGCAATGAGCAGTTCTTC. Its protein is CASSSEFTGGAGNEQFF.

Notes on this clone: One end of the junction fails to match germline, which may point to a read error. This CDR3 reads CASRIAPNQPQHF. The DNA for the CDR3 is TGTGCCAGTAGAATAGCCCCTAATCAGCCCCAGCATTTT. The chain is built from TRBV19 and TRBJ1-5; D is undetermined. There are 13 residues in the CDR3. CDR1 and CDR2 from the germline V gene are LNHDA and SQIVND (reference sequence).

This clone was counted between two and nine times. This sequence joins TRBV2 and TRBJ1-5, with D perhaps matching TRBD1 (5 bases). The CDR3 is 13 residues long. From germline, CDR1 is SNHLY and CDR2 FYNNEI. The V end was cut by 7 bases, the J end by 6 bases, with 13 bases between. The CDR3 loop is CASKDTQSQPQHF. The CDR3 DNA reads as TGTGCCAGCAAGGACACCCAGAGTCAGCCCCAGCATTTT. The full variable domain, in which reference TRBV2 and TRBJ1-5 provide the parts outside the CDR3, is EPEVTQTPSHQVTQMGQEVILRCVPISNHLYFYWYRQILGQKVEFLVSFYNNEISEKSEIFDDQFSVERPDGSNFTLKIRSTKLEDSAMYFCASKDTQSQPQHFGDGTRLSIL.

The rearrangement joins TRBV20-1 to TRBJ2-2; 9 bases fit TRBD2. J gave up 5 bases and V 3 bases, and 7 bases lay outside the gene matches. Germline values: CDR1 DFQATT, CDR2 SNEGSKA (reference sequence). There are 15 residues in the CDR3. Here the CDR3 DNA reads TGCAGTGCTAGTGTACGCGGGAGGGGGACCGGGGAGCTGTTTTTT. It translates to CSASVRGRGTGELFF.

CDR3 sequence reads: CASSSDRGRDTQYF. In nucleotides, the CDR3 is TGTGCCAGCAGTTCGGACAGGGGCAGAGATACGCAGTATTTT. The chain has TRBV7-9 and TRBJ2-3; 9 bases are shared with TRBD1. The V gene's germline CDR1 is SEHNR and CDR2 FQNEAQ (reference sequence). This CDR3 comprises 14 residues. Losses at the gene ends were 6 bases for V and 5 bases for J; bases not matched to a gene: 6.

The chain recombines TRBV5-1 with TRBJ2-3; D not certain. This CDR3 spans 14 amino acids. CDR1 is SGHRS and CDR2 is YFSETQ in the germline V gene. V gave up 0 bases and J gave up 0 bases, with 5 bases separating them. CDR3 region: CASSLGLSTDTQYF. In nucleotides, the CDR3 is TGCGCCAGCAGCTTGGGCCTAAGCACAGATACGCAGTATTTT.

The chain links TRBV6-5 to TRBJ2-7; TRBD1 matches 9 bases. The CDR3 runs to 14 residues. Germline CDR1 is MNHEY and CDR2 is SVGAGI. J lost 3 bases, V lost 6 bases, and 6 bases had no gene match. CDR3 sequence: CASRFGTGYYEQYF. The CDR3 DNA is TGTGCCAGCAGGTTCGGGACAGGGTACTACGAGCAGTACTTC.

The chain joins TRBV4-3 to TRBJ2-7; perhaps TRBD2 as D (6 bases). The CDR3 has 17 amino acids. Looked up from germline, CDR1 is LGHNA and CDR2 is YSLEER. Deletions cut 0 bases from V and 3 bases from J, with 18 bases between. The CDR3, as DNA: TGCGCCAGCAGCCAAGATGGAGGGAAGGGGATCGTCTACGAGCAGTACTTC. Translated: CASSQDGGKGIVYEQYF.

This clone has a handful of counts. This rearrangement joins TRBV7-2 to TRBJ2-5, with D perhaps matching TRBD2 (6 bases). Trimming removed 5 bases at V and 5 bases at J, with 15 bases between. The germline V gene has CDR1 SGHTA and CDR2 FQGNSA. The CDR3 consists of 14 residues. The CDR3 is CASSPMSGGETQYF. CDR3 in DNA: TGTGCCAGCAGCCCAATGTCTGGGGGGGAGACCCAGTACTTC.

This clone occurred a few times. The chain joins TRBV7-7 to TRBJ2-2; perhaps TRBD2 as D (6 bases). Trimming cost V 6 bases and J 7 bases, with 18 bases left between them. This CDR3 is 15 amino acids long. Germline CDR1 reads SSHAT; CDR2 reads FNYEAQ (reference sequence). This chain's CDR3 is CASSSGRGWGGELFF. The CDR3 region has the DNA TGTGCCAGCAGTTCCGGACGGGGGTGGGGCGGGGAGCTGTTTTTT.

The V call is TRBV7-2, the J call TRBJ2-7, with 10 bases identical to TRBD1. This CDR3 spans 15 amino acids. The V and J ends lost 10 bases and 4 bases, in that order; junction bases with no gene match: 13. Germline V gene lookup returns CDR1 SGHTA and CDR2 FQGNSA. The CDR3 DNA follows: TGTGCCATCTCCCGGATCGGGACAGGGGCGTACGAGCAGTACGTC. It yields the protein CAISRIGTGAYEQYV.